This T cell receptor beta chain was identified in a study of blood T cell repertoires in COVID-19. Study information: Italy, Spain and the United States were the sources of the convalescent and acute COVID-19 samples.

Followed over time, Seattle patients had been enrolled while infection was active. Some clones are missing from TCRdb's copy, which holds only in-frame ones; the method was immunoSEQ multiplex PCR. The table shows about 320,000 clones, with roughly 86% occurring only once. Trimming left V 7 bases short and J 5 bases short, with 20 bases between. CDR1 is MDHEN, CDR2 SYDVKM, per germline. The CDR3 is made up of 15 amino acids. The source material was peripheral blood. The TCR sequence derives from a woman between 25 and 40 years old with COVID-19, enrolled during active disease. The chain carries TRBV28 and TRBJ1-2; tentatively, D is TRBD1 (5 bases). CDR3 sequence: CASISLEGSFYGYTF. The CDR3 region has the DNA TGTGCCAGCATATCCCTGGAGGGGTCCTTTTATGGCTACACCTTC.